The 20 T cell receptor beta chains below all came from one sample that was sequenced in a study of T cell responses to AZD1222 COVID-19 vaccine. The protocol was immunoSEQ multiplex PCR, while the TCRdb copy is restricted to in-frame clones and leaves out a portion. The sample has about 140,000 clones, approximately 89% seen once. Sample: peripheral blood, taken 28 days after the second AZD1222 dose. These receptors all stem from an adult who received the AZD1222 COVID-19 vaccine.

The V call is TRBV7-9, the J call TRBJ2-1, with D perhaps TRBD1 (5 bases). The CDR3 spans 15 residues. Trimming left V 4 bases short and J 4 bases short, with 14 bases between. Germline V lookup: CDR1 SEHNR, CDR2 FQNEAQ (reference sequence). CDR3 nucleotide sequence: TGTGCCAGCAGCTCAGGGAACACAAAGTACAATGAGCAGTTCTTC. It encodes CASSSGNTKYNEQFF.

CDR3 bases: TGTGCCAGCTCCCCCTCGGAGCGCGGGGAGCTGTTTTTT. It yields the protein CASSPSERGELFF. This rearrangement joins TRBV18 to TRBJ2-2; the D is unclear. Germline V gene sequence: CDR1 KGHSH, CDR2 LQKENI. The CDR3 covers 13 residues. Trimming left V 6 bases short and J 7 bases short, with 12 bases between.

The J gene is TRBJ1-2, the V gene TRBV19; possible D gene TRBD1, 5 bases. This CDR3 spans 14 amino acids. In germline, CDR1 is LNHDA, CDR2 SQIVND (reference sequence). Trimming took 5 bases from V and 3 from J, leaving 13 bases between them. In nucleotides, the CDR3 is TGTGCCAGTAGTTTGCCAGGGAGGGACTATGGCTACACCTTC. As protein: CASSLPGRDYGYTF.

The chain links TRBV10-3 to TRBJ1-1; weak D call: TRBD1 (5 bases). With 6 bases removed from V and 1 base from J, the gap between germline ends came to 12 bases. CDR1 is ENHRY, CDR2 SYGVKD, per germline. The CDR3 runs to 14 residues. Written as DNA, the CDR3 is TGTGCCATCAGGTGGGACGGCTGGAACACTGAAGCTTTCTTT. Its protein is CAIRWDGWNTEAFF.

V usage is TRBV7-2 and J usage is TRBJ2-7; 11 bases line up with TRBD1. The junction had 3 bases not matched to a gene; V was cut back by 5 bases and J by 3 bases. CDR1 is SGHTA and CDR2 is FQGNSA in the germline V gene. The CDR3 consists of 14 residues. The DNA for the CDR3 is TGTGCCAGCAGCAAAGGGACAGGGGGCTACGAGCAGTACTTC. It encodes CASSKGTGGYEQYF.

The chain employs TRBV6-5 and TRBJ2-7; a possible D gene is TRBD2 (7 bases). This CDR3 spans 12 amino acids. V dropped 8 bases and J dropped 7 bases, with 15 bases sitting between them. CDR1 is MNHEY and CDR2 is SVGAGI in the germline V gene. DNA for the CDR3: TGTGCCAGCTCCAGCGGGACACCGGAGCAGTACTTC. This translates into CASSSGTPEQYF.

The chain combines TRBV15 with TRBJ2-5; 9 bases align to TRBD1. This CDR3 region has 14 residues. CDR1 and CDR2 (germline): LNHNV, YYDKDF (reference sequence). CDR3 DNA sequence: TGTGCTACCGCCCTAAAGGGACAGGGAGAGACCCAGTACTTC. Residues: CATALKGQGETQYF.

This clone turned up a few times. This chain joins TRBV7-2 and TRBJ2-1; tentative D call: TRBD2 (6 bases). This CDR3 has 15 amino acids. Trimming shortened V by 5 bases and J by 2 bases, and 13 bases separated the two germline ends. Germline-derived CDR1 and CDR2 are SGHTA and FQGNSA. CDR3 nucleotides: TGTGCCAGCAGCAATAGGGAGGACCCCTACAATGAGCAGTTCTTC. It codes for CASSNREDPYNEQFF.

V is TRBV5-6 and J is TRBJ1-3, with 7 bases matching TRBD1. With V trimmed by 4 bases and J by 2 bases, 3 bases remained unmatched. The CDR3 consists of 14 residues. CDR1 is SGHDT and CDR2 is YYEEEE in the germline V gene. The CDR3 loop is CASSQDRAGNTIYF. The CDR3 coding sequence is TGTGCCAGCAGCCAAGACAGGGCTGGAAACACCATATATTTT.

This chain links TRBV7-8 with TRBJ1-1, with D tentatively TRBD1 (6 bases). The V end lost 4 bases, the J end lost 2 bases, and 17 bases lay between the germline ends. This CDR3 is 16 amino acids long. Germline V CDR1 and CDR2: SGHVS, FQNEAQ. CDR3 in DNA: TGTGCCAGCAGCTGGGGGACACTACTCCAAAACACTGAAGCTTTCTTT. It yields the protein CASSWGTLLQNTEAFF.

This clone was counted a single time. The gene calls are TRBV18 and TRBJ2-7, with 8 bases lining up with TRBD2. Germline V gives CDR1 KGHSH, CDR2 LQKENI. The junction had 13 bases not matched to a gene; V was cut back by 6 bases and J by 0 bases. The CDR3 covers 17 residues. This CDR3 is CASSQGTLSGSSYEQYF. For the CDR3, the DNA is TGTGCCAGCTCCCAGGGGACCCTAAGCGGGAGCTCCTACGAGCAGTACTTC.

The J gene is TRBJ2-7, the V gene TRBV24-1; possible D gene TRBD2, 5 bases. Germline values: CDR1 KGHDR, CDR2 SFDVKD. With 9 bases removed from V and 5 bases from J, the gap between germline ends came to 13 bases. This CDR3 spans 12 amino acids. CDR3 loop: CATSSPTDEQYF. CDR3 DNA sequence: TGTGCCACCTCTAGCCCCACAGACGAGCAGTACTTC.

The chain employs TRBV7-9 and TRBJ1-2; D is unresolved. V was shortened by 5 bases and J by 2 bases, with 6 bases between the two germline ends. Per germline, CDR1 SEHNR and CDR2 FQNEAQ (reference sequence). This CDR3 is 12 amino acids long. The CDR3 coding sequence is TGTGCCAGCAGCCTGGAAAACTATGGCTACACCTTC. It is translated as CASSLENYGYTF.

V is TRBV11-3 and J is TRBJ1-1, with D possibly TRBD1 on 5 matching bases. The CDR3 runs to 15 residues. From germline, CDR1 is SGHNT and CDR2 YENEEA. V was cut by 4 bases and J by 1 base, with 13 bases left in between. The DNA for the CDR3 is TGTGCCAGCAGCTGGGGGAGCGGGACGAACACTGAAGCTTTCTTT. This translates into CASSWGSGTNTEAFF.

The chain is built from TRBV19 and TRBJ2-1; the match to TRBD2 covers 13 bases. Germline V gene sequence: CDR1 LNHDA, CDR2 SQIVND (reference sequence). The CDR3 runs 17 residues. V lost 3 bases, J lost 1 base, and 3 bases stayed unmatched. DNA for the CDR3: TGTGCCAGTAGTATCCCGGGACTAGCGGGATCCTACAATGAGCAGTTCTTC. Amino acids: CASSIPGLAGSYNEQFF.

The chain recombines TRBV6-5 with TRBJ2-5, with D hard to call. Germline V gene sequence: CDR1 MNHEY, CDR2 SVGAGI. This CDR3 spans 12 amino acids. V was pared by 5 bases and J by 3 bases, with 7 bases between. The CDR3 spells CASSRTKETQYF. CDR3 bases: TGTGCCAGCAGTAGGACGAAAGAGACCCAGTACTTC.

V is TRBV27 and J is TRBJ1-2; TRBD1 might be the D (6 bases). CDR3 size: 14 residues. CDR1 is MNHEY and CDR2 is SMNVEV in the germline V gene (reference sequence). Trimming took 6 bases from V and 7 from J, leaving 18 bases between them. This CDR3 is CASSKRGGLTGYTF. CDR3 DNA sequence: TGTGCCAGCAGCAAAAGAGGGGGATTGACTGGCTACACCTTC.

V gene TRBV5-5 combines with J gene TRBJ1-1; D is undetermined. There are 16 residues in the CDR3. V gave up 5 bases and J gave up 1 base, with 18 bases separating them. CDR1 SGHKS and CDR2 YYEKEE come from the germline V gene (reference sequence). Here the CDR3 DNA reads TGTGCCAGCAGACCCTCTTACGGAGGAGGGAACACTGAAGCTTTCTTT. Translating it yields CASRPSYGGGNTEAFF.

This chain uses TRBV7-2 with TRBJ2-3; 11 nucleotides line up with TRBD2. V dropped 5 bases and J dropped 5; count of bases not matched to a gene: 6. The CDR3 has 15 residues. The germline CDR1 and CDR2 sequences are SGHTA and FQGNSA. Here the CDR3 DNA reads TGTGCCAGCAGCCCAGTAGCGGGAGGGGGAGATACGCAGTATTTT. Translated, it gives CASSPVAGGGDTQYF.

The chain has TRBV10-1 and TRBJ2-1; TRBD2 aligns across 8 bases. Losses at the gene ends were 4 bases for V and 7 bases for J; bases not matched to a gene: 12. Per germline, CDR1 WNHNN and CDR2 SYGVQD (reference sequence). CDR3 length: 16 residues. The chain's CDR3 is CASSGAPAGERNEQFF. The CDR3 coding sequence is TGCGCCAGCAGTGGGGCTCCAGCGGGAGAAAGGAATGAGCAGTTCTTC.